These T cell receptor beta chains were read from a single sample in a study of human T cells and chemical hapten exposure. Each CDR3 protein is one row after TCRdb ran MiXCR on the RACE reads. This sample has about 82,000 distinct CDR3 sequences, with approximately 12% found just once. The source was whole blood, collected in connection with sensitization to the hapten diphenylcyclopropenone (DPC). The source is a woman in her forties or fifties with alopecia areata. Some clones in this sample may be carry-over from other donors' samples. Each CDR3 is given with its conserved first and last residue. D genes are given only for firm matches. Only some rows state a clone size, as once, few, many or a class for expanded clones.

abundance: many; v_gene: TRBV4-2; d_gene: TRBD1; j_gene: TRBJ1-5; CDR3nt: TGTGCCAGCAGCCAAGGTGGACAGGGGGTCGCTCAGCCCCAGCATTTT; CDR3aa: CASSQGGQGVAQPQHF
abundance: .; v_gene: TRBV12-3/TRBV12-4; d_gene: TRBD2; j_gene: TRBJ2-3; CDR3nt: TGTGCCAGCAGTTCCTTCCATAGCGGGAGTGCCGATACGCAGTATTTT; CDR3aa: CASSSFHSGSADTQYF
abundance: few; v_gene: TRBV20-1; d_gene: .; j_gene: TRBJ1-5; CDR3nt: TGCAGTGCTAGAGCTGGAGGGAATCAGCCCCAGCATTTT; CDR3aa: CSARAGGNQPQHF
abundance: few; v_gene: TRBV25-1; d_gene: .; j_gene: TRBJ2-3; CDR3nt: TGTGCCAGCAGTGAATATGGGGCCACAGATACGCAGTATTTT; CDR3aa: CASSEYGATDTQYF
abundance: .; v_gene: TRBV29-1; d_gene: .; j_gene: TRBJ2-1; CDR3nt: TGCAGCTCTACCCCAGATCCGAAAGGCTACAATGAGCAGTTCTTC; CDR3aa: CSSTPDPKGYNEQFF
abundance: many; v_gene: TRBV6-2/TRBV6-3; d_gene: .; j_gene: TRBJ2-3; CDR3nt: TGTGCCAGCAGTCCGAATGGAGTTACGCAGTATTTT; CDR3aa: CASSPNGVTQYF
abundance: .; v_gene: TRBV5-1; d_gene: TRBD2; j_gene: TRBJ2-3; CDR3nt: TGCGCCAGCAGCTTGGTTTCGGGAGGGCCAGATACGCAGTATTTT; CDR3aa: CASSLVSGGPDTQYF
abundance: many; v_gene: TRBV20-1; d_gene: TRBD2; j_gene: TRBJ2-7; CDR3nt: TGCAGTGCTAGCGTTAGGCTAGCGGGAACCGCGTCCTACGAGCAGTACTTC; CDR3aa: CSASVRLAGTASYEQYF
abundance: few; v_gene: TRBV5-5; d_gene: .; j_gene: TRBJ1-2; CDR3nt: TGTGCCAGCAGCCCCAGCAACTATGGCTACACCTTC; CDR3aa: CASSPSNYGYTF
abundance: .; v_gene: TRBV6-1; d_gene: .; j_gene: TRBJ1-2; CDR3nt: TGTGCCAGCAGTGAATTGGGCGATGGCTACACCTTC; CDR3aa: CASSELGDGYTF
abundance: .; v_gene: TRBV7-9; d_gene: .; j_gene: TRBJ1-1; CDR3nt: TGTGCCAGCAGCTTATTCCAGGGCTCCGATGAAGCTTTCTTT; CDR3aa: CASSLFQGSDEAFF